This T cell receptor (beta chain) was identified during a study of shared clonotypes between healthy human individuals. Sequencing used immunoSEQ multiplex PCR; TCRdb keeps in-frame clones, though not all of them. The table includes about 600,000 clones, approximately 97% detected once. Germline V lookup: CDR1 MDHEN, CDR2 SYDVKM. The CDR3 is made up of 15 amino acids. V shed 5 bases, J shed 7 bases, and the junction held 6 bases outside the gene matches. The V call is TRBV28, the J call TRBJ1-4; TRBD1 matches at 11 bases. This receptor was taken from a woman aged 25 to 39 in good health. Sequencing used naive CD4+ T cells sorted from blood. Subset reported: CD45RA+ positively selected. DNA for the CDR3: TGTGCCAGCAGTATAGCGGACAGGGGGCCTGAAAAACTGTTTTTT. It encodes CASSIADRGPEKLFF. The full variable domain, with the rest looked up from reference TRBV28 and TRBJ1-4, is DVKVTQSSRYLVKRTGEKVFLECVQDMDHENMFWYRQDPGLGLRLIYFSYDVKMKEKGDIPEGYSVSREKKERFSLILESASTNQTSMYLCASSIADRGPEKLFFGSGTQLSVL.